These T cell receptor beta chains were read from a single sample in a study of blood T cells in healthy people across ages. MiXCR, run by TCRdb on the 5' RACE reads, gives a single entry per CDR3 protein. The repertoire includes about 580,000 distinct CDR3 sequences, roughly 48% of them detected once, and under 30% sits in the top ten. Sequencing was performed on blood. These receptors were collected from a man older than 75 in good health. Both conserved end residues are part of each CDR3. The order of the fields is clone size, D gene, V gene, J gene, CDR3 DNA, CDR3 protein. A D gene is named only where the DNA matches it firmly. Expanded clones get a size class; other rows say once, few or many, or leave the size out.

NA	TRBD1	TRBV20-1	TRBJ2-3	TGCAGTGCTAGAGATGGGGGACAGGGTGTAGATACGCAGTATTTT	CSARDGGQGVDTQYF
NA	TRBD1	TRBV25-1	TRBJ1-1	TGTGCCAGCAGTGAATCGGGGACAGACACTGAAGCTTTCTTT	CASSESGTDTEAFF
NA	TRBD2	TRBV7-2	TRBJ2-4	TGTGCCAGCAGCTTAAGAGGACTAGATCACATTCAGTACTTC	CASSLRGLDHIQYF
NA	NA	TRBV4-3	TRBJ2-3	TGCGCCAGCAGCCAAGATGGGGTAATTACGCAGTATTTT	CASSQDGVITQYF
few	NA	TRBV7-2	TRBJ1-3	TGTGCCAGCAGCTTAGGGGGTTCTAGGAACACCATATATTTT	CASSLGGSRNTIYF
NA	NA	TRBV7-9	TRBJ2-4	TGTGCCAGCAGCTTAGCGGCGGGCCCCAGGGCGGGTGGCATTCAGTACTTC	CASSLAAGPRAGGIQYF
NA	NA	TRBV6-6	TRBJ1-5	TGTGCCAGCACTTCAGAAGGGAATCAGCCCCAGCATTTT	CASTSEGNQPQHF
NA	TRBD2	TRBV3-1	TRBJ2-3	TGTGCCAGCAGCCAAGGCCGGGGGGGGACAGATACGCAGTATTTT	CASSQGRGGTDTQYF
NA	NA	TRBV9	TRBJ1-1	TGTGCCAGCAGCTCCGCCACGAACACTGAAGCTTTCTTT	CASSSATNTEAFF
once	NA	TRBV20-1	TRBJ1-2	TGCAGTGCTAGCGTTAGCTATGGCTACACCTTC	CSASVSYGYTF
many	TRBD2	TRBV5-1	TRBJ2-1	TGTGCCAGCAGCTTAGTAGCGGGGGGATACAATGAGCAGTTCTTC	CASSLVAGGYNEQFF
NA	NA	TRBV28	TRBJ2-4	TGTACCAGCAGTCCGACATCGCCTAACATTCAGTACTTC	CTSSPTSPNIQYF
NA	NA	TRBV7-2	TRBJ2-5	TGTGCCAGCAGCTTGGGTCAGATCCAAGAGACCCAGTACTTC	CASSLGQIQETQYF
NA	NA	TRBV7-9	TRBJ1-1	TGTGCCAGCAGCCGAGGAGCCCAGACTCCGAACACTGAAGCTTTCTTT	CASSRGAQTPNTEAFF
NA	TRBD2	TRBV15	TRBJ2-3	TGTGCCACCAGCAGAGCGGGACTAGCGGGGTACACAGATACGCAGTATTTT	CATSRAGLAGYTDTQYF
NA	NA	TRBV7-2	TRBJ1-1	TGTGCCAGCAGCTTAGCAGAGACCACTGAAGCTTTCTTT	CASSLAETTEAFF
NA	TRBD1	TRBV11-2	TRBJ2-7	TGTGCCAGCAGCCGTAACACCGGGACAGTTTCCTACGAGCAGTACTTC	CASSRNTGTVSYEQYF
NA	TRBD1	TRBV7-2	TRBJ1-6	TGTGCCAGCAGCCCCAGGACAGGGGCATTTTCACCCCTCCACTTT	CASSPRTGAFSPLHF
NA	NA	TRBV4-3	TRBJ2-3	TGCGCCAGCAGCCAAGGCGCCACCCACACAGATACGCAGTATTTT	CASSQGATHTDTQYF
few	TRBD1	TRBV5-1	TRBJ2-5	TGCGCCAGCAGCCAAGCCACAGGGGTGGGGACCAAAGAGACCCAGTACTTC	CASSQATGVGTKETQYF
NA	NA	TRBV28	TRBJ2-7	TGTGCCAGCAGTTTGCACAGGGCAGGTTACGAGCAGTACTTC	CASSLHRAGYEQYF
few	NA	TRBV9	TRBJ2-1	TGTGCCAGCAGCGCTAGGGGAATCTACAATGAGCAGTTCTTC	CASSARGIYNEQFF
few	NA	TRBV7-9	TRBJ2-5	TGTGCCAGCAGCTCCAACCGGGACGGAGAGACCCAGTACTTC	CASSSNRDGETQYF